The next 31 T cell receptor beta chains were all read from a single sample in a study of T cell responses to AZD1222 COVID-19 vaccine. Clones were read by immunoSEQ multiplex PCR, and TCRdb kept only the in-frame ones, dropping some. The table includes about 86,000 clones, around nine tenths detected once. The sample here was peripheral blood, taken 28 days after the second AZD1222 dose. The receptor source for this set is an adult who received the AZD1222 COVID-19 vaccine.

This rearrangement joins TRBV12-3 or TRBV12-4 to TRBJ1-2, with D perhaps TRBD1 (6 bases). V was pared by 7 bases and J by 4 bases, with 13 bases between. CDR3 size: 13 residues. This CDR3 is CASTPTGAYGYTF. Here the CDR3 DNA reads TGTGCCAGCACCCCTACGGGGGCCTATGGCTACACCTTC.

This chain links TRBV9 with TRBJ2-5, with 8 bases that match TRBD2. Germline assignment: CDR1 SGDLS and CDR2 YYNGEE. The CDR3 consists of 14 residues. The trim removed 1 base at V and 10 bases at J, leaving 9 bases unmatched. The CDR3 DNA sequence: TGTGCCAGCAGCGTAAGGGCTAGCGGGTTCTACCAGTACTTC. Translation: CASSVRASGFYQYF.

The chain is built from TRBV7-2 and TRBJ2-2, with 7 bases that match TRBD2. There are 16 residues in the CDR3. J was trimmed by 3 bases and V by 5 bases; bases with no gene match: 9. Germline lookup yields CDR1 SGHTA and CDR2 FQGNSA. CDR3 sequence reads: CASSHPFGGDTGELFF. For the CDR3, the DNA is TGTGCCAGCAGCCATCCGTTTGGGGGGGACACCGGGGAGCTGTTTTTT.

The V and J genes are TRBV30 and TRBJ2-1; the match to TRBD1 covers 8 bases. V shed 0 bases and J 9 bases; nucleotides not matched to a gene: 4. CDR3 length: 13 amino acids. Per germline, CDR1 GTSNPN and CDR2 SVGIG (reference sequence). Here the CDR3 DNA reads TGTGCCTGGAGTGTACCAGGGGGCGTTGAGCAGTTCTTC. Translating gives CAWSVPGGVEQFF.

This chain links TRBV5-4 with TRBJ2-6; D ambiguous. This CDR3 is built from 14 residues. The V end was cut by 0 bases, the J end by 2 bases, with 3 bases between. Germline V gives CDR1 SGHNT, CDR2 YYREEE (reference sequence). The CDR3 region has the DNA TGTGCCAGCAGCTTGGAGGCTGGGGCCAACGTCCTGACTTTC. This codes for CASSLEAGANVLTF.

This clone appeared a single time. The rearrangement joins TRBV6-1 to TRBJ2-7, with 10 bases lining up with TRBD1. The junction had 24 bases not matched to a gene; V was cut back by 4 bases and J by 6 bases. The germline CDR1 and CDR2 sequences are MNHNS and SASEGT. This CDR3 contains 20 residues. The CDR3 DNA reads as TGTGCCAGCAGTGGCTCAAAAAGACAGGGGGCGACTAGAAAAGAGGGCGAGCAGTACGTC. It is translated as CASSGSKRQGATRKEGEQYV.

The chain links TRBV6-2 or TRBV6-3 to TRBJ2-7; 11 bases map to TRBD1. This CDR3 region has 17 residues. J gave up 3 bases and V 0 bases, and 7 bases lay outside the gene matches. Germline CDR1 and CDR2: MNHEY and SVGEGT. The CDR3 reads CASSYSVRTGGSYEQYF. The CDR3, as DNA: TGTGCCAGCAGTTACTCGGTTCGGACAGGGGGCAGCTACGAGCAGTACTTC.

The J gene is TRBJ1-6, the V gene TRBV19; TRBD1 matches at 7 bases. CDR1 LNHDA and CDR2 SQIVND come from the germline V gene (reference sequence). This CDR3 comprises 13 residues. J gave up 10 bases and V 5 bases, and 5 bases lay outside the gene matches. Written as DNA, the CDR3 is TGTGCCAGTAGTCCAGGGGGTCAATCACCCCTCCACTTT. Residues: CASSPGGQSPLHF.

The chain combines TRBV7-3 with TRBJ2-7; D remains ambiguous. Germline loops: CDR1 SGHTA, CDR2 FQGTGA. Trimming took 4 bases from V and 6 from J, leaving 19 bases between them. This CDR3 spans 15 amino acids. The CDR3 loop reads CASSSKAPLGCEQYV. As DNA, the CDR3 is TGTGCCAGCAGCTCTAAGGCCCCCTTGGGATGCGAGCAGTACGTC.

This clone showed up just once. This sequence joins TRBV7-9 and TRBJ1-5; D not resolved. Looked up from germline, CDR1 is SEHNR and CDR2 is FQNEAQ (reference sequence). Trimming cost V 0 bases and J 0 bases, with 9 bases left between them. CDR3 length equals 16 residues. The CDR3 loop is CASSLAGLNSNQPQHF. CDR3 coding DNA: TGTGCCAGCAGCTTAGCTGGGCTAAATAGCAATCAGCCCCAGCATTTT.

The gene calls are TRBV4-1 and TRBJ2-5; D is uncertain. The CDR3 sequence is 14 residues long. V shed 0 bases and J shed 4 bases, with 9 bases lying between them. Germline CDR1 and CDR2: MGHRA and YSYEKL. CDR3 region: CASSQDIWPETQYF. The DNA of the CDR3 is TGCGCCAGCAGCCAAGATATTTGGCCAGAGACCCAGTACTTC.

The chain links TRBV3-1 (or the pseudogene TRBV3-2) to TRBJ2-7, with D hard to call. Per the germline V gene, CDR1 is LGHDT and CDR2 is YNNKEL (reference sequence). The CDR3 sequence is 14 residues long. V was shortened by 3 bases and J by 2 bases, with 11 bases between the two germline ends. The CDR3 region is CASSQTFGPYEQYV. The CDR3 region has the DNA TGTGCCAGCAGCCAGACGTTCGGACCCTACGAGCAGTACGTC.

The V and J genes are TRBV7-9 and TRBJ1-2; no clear D gene. Germline-derived CDR1 and CDR2 are SEHNR and FQNEAQ (reference sequence). V lost 4 bases, J lost 4 bases, and 10 bases lay in between. The CDR3 has 13 residues. CDR3 in amino acids: CASSSGSIYGYTF. The CDR3 DNA follows: TGTGCCAGCAGCTCGGGGAGTATCTATGGCTACACCTTC.

The chain has TRBV7-6 and TRBJ1-4; 9 positions match TRBD1. This CDR3 has 17 amino acids. V shed 5 bases, J shed 9 bases, and the junction held 16 bases outside the gene matches. Germline V lookup: CDR1 SGHVS, CDR2 FNYEAQ. The CDR3 sequence is CASSPNPRDRVRQKLFF. Written as DNA, the CDR3 is TGTGCCAGCAGCCCGAACCCCCGGGACAGGGTTAGGCAAAAACTGTTTTTT. The full variable domain, its missing parts supplied by reference TRBV7-6 and TRBJ1-4, is GAGVSQSPRYKVTKRGQDVALRCDPISGHVSLYWYRQALGQGPEFLTYFNYEAQQDKSGLPNDRFSAERPEGSISTLTIQRTEQRDSAMYRCASSPNPRDRVRQKLFFGSGTQLSVL.

The genes are TRBV4-1 and TRBJ2-5; 8 positions agree with TRBD1. The CDR3 has 14 residues. Germline values: CDR1 MGHRA, CDR2 YSYEKL. Trimming at V came to 2 bases and at J to 3 bases, leaving 2 bases not matched to a gene. The CDR3 loop reads CASSQPDREETQYF. Here the CDR3 DNA reads TGCGCCAGCAGCCAACCGGACAGGGAAGAGACCCAGTACTTC.

This chain links TRBV24-1 with TRBJ1-5, with D possibly being TRBD1 (5 bases). Germline loops: CDR1 KGHDR, CDR2 SFDVKD. Trimming removed 0 bases at V and 2 bases at J, with 10 bases between. The CDR3 runs 16 residues. CDR3 amino acids: CATSDLARARNQPQHF. The CDR3 nucleotides are TGTGCCACCAGTGATTTGGCCAGGGCCCGCAATCAGCCCCAGCATTTT.

The chain uses TRBV18 and TRBJ1-5; 10 bases are shared with TRBD1. The CDR3 runs to 16 residues. Germline V gives CDR1 KGHSH, CDR2 LQKENI. V lost 0 bases to trimming and J lost 1 base; unmatched junction nucleotides: 0. The CDR3 sequence is CASSPPGQGSNQPQHF. CDR3 in DNA: TGTGCCAGCTCACCACCGGGACAGGGGAGCAATCAGCCCCAGCATTTT.

This clone occurred once. The chain combines TRBV9 with TRBJ2-7; 7 bases are shared with TRBD1. The CDR3 sequence is 13 residues long. V was pared by 3 bases and J by 2 bases, with 2 bases of the junction left unmatched. CDR1 SGDLS and CDR2 YYNGEE come from the germline V gene. The CDR3 reads CASSATGAYEQYF. CDR3 bases: TGTGCCAGCAGCGCAACAGGGGCCTACGAGCAGTACTTC. Full variable domain (missing parts from reference TRBV9 and TRBJ2-7): DSGVTQTPKHLITATGQRVTLRCSPRSGDLSVYWYQQSLDQGLQFLIQYYNGEERAKGNILERFSAQQFPDLHSELNLSSLELGDSALYFCASSATGAYEQYFGPGTRLTVT.

The V and J genes are TRBV10-1 and TRBJ1-1; 8 nucleotides align to TRBD1. V dropped 6 bases and J dropped 8; count of bases not matched to a gene: 2. Germline V gives CDR1 WNHNN, CDR2 SYGVQD (reference sequence). The CDR3 extends over 11 amino acids. The CDR3 reads CASRAGGEAFF. CDR3 DNA: TGCGCCAGCAGAGCAGGGGGCGAAGCTTTCTTT.

The chain recombines TRBV18 with TRBJ2-2; the match to TRBD1 covers 8 bases. CDR3 length: 16 residues. V lost 6 bases to trimming and J lost 0 bases; unmatched junction nucleotides: 6. CDR1 is KGHSH, CDR2 LQKENI, per germline. Here the CDR3 DNA reads TGTGCCAGCTCTTCCATACAGGGGGCGAACACCGGGGAGCTGTTTTTT. Encoded protein: CASSSIQGANTGELFF.

V is TRBV6-6 and J is TRBJ1-6; 9 nucleotides match TRBD1. Germline CDR1 MNHNY, CDR2 SVGAGI (reference sequence). J gave up 4 bases and V 7 bases, and 2 bases lay outside the gene matches. The CDR3 has 14 amino acids. The CDR3 nucleotides read TGTGCCAGCAAGGACAGGGGTTATAATTCACCCCTCCACTTT. This codes for CASKDRGYNSPLHF.

For the CDR3, the DNA is TGCGCCAGCAGCCAAGAGACCACCGGGGAGCTGTTTTTT. This translates into CASSQETTGELFF. The chain uses TRBV4-3 and TRBJ2-2; no reliable D call. This CDR3 spans 13 amino acids. Trimming removed 0 bases at V and 4 bases at J, with 3 bases between. CDR1 is LGHNA, CDR2 YSLEER, per germline.

This chain links TRBV25-1 with TRBJ1-6; a weak D match, TRBD1 (5 bases). The CDR3 sequence is 14 residues long. Germline V gene sequence: CDR1 MGHDK, CDR2 SYGVNS. V shed 6 bases and J shed 9 bases, with 15 bases lying between them. The CDR3 region has the DNA TGTGCCAGCAGCGCTACAGGCGAACTTTCACCCCTCCACTTT. Translation: CASSATGELSPLHF.

V usage is TRBV24-1 and J usage is TRBJ2-2; 9 nucleotides line up with TRBD1. This CDR3 spans 18 amino acids. Germline loops: CDR1 KGHDR, CDR2 SFDVKD. J was trimmed by 3 bases and V by 2 bases; bases with no gene match: 9. CDR3 nucleotides: TGTGCCACCAGTGATTCTCTCCCCGGACAGGGGTACACCGGGGAGCTGTTTTTT. This codes for CATSDSLPGQGYTGELFF.

V usage is TRBV7-8 and J usage is TRBJ1-5; D not certain. The V and J ends lost 5 bases and 5 bases respectively, with 22 bases between them. Germline CDR1 reads SGHVS; CDR2 reads FQNEAQ. CDR3 size: 17 residues. The chain's CDR3 is CASSLRARVRWYQPQHF. CDR3 nucleotides: TGTGCCAGCAGCCTAAGGGCGAGGGTAAGATGGTATCAGCCCCAGCATTTT.

This chain connects TRBV28 to TRBJ2-4; D is ambiguous. V lost 8 bases and J 0 bases, leaving 17 bases between the germline ends. The CDR3 loop spans 16 amino acids. Per the germline V gene, CDR1 is MDHEN and CDR2 is SYDVKM. As DNA, the CDR3 is TGTGCCAGCGCCTCGGGCAGCGAATTAGCCAAAAACATTCAGTACTTC. This translates into CASASGSELAKNIQYF.

The CDR3 DNA reads as TGTGCCAGCAGCCCGACGGGACAGGGGGACGAGCAGTACTTC. It yields the protein CASSPTGQGDEQYF. The chain joins TRBV7-3 to TRBJ2-7, with TRBD1 matching over 11 bases. This CDR3 comprises 14 residues. After removal of 5 bases from V and 5 bases from J, the junction contained 5 bases not matched to a gene. Per germline, CDR1 SGHTA and CDR2 FQGTGA. The full variable domain, its missing parts supplied by reference TRBV7-3 and TRBJ2-7, is GAGVSQTPSNKVTEKGKYVELRCDPISGHTALYWYRQSLGQGPEFLIYFQGTGAADDSGLPNDRFFAVRPEGSVSTLKIQRTERGDSAVYLCASSPTGQGDEQYFGPGTRLTVT.

This chain connects TRBV7-9 to TRBJ2-2, with TRBD1 matching 8 bases. The V gene's germline CDR1 is SEHNR and CDR2 FQNEAQ (reference sequence). V was clipped by 1 base and J by 5 bases; unmatched bases: 9. This CDR3 has 17 amino acids. The chain's CDR3 is CASSLGKETGETGELFF. The CDR3 coding sequence is TGTGCCAGCAGCTTAGGCAAAGAGACAGGGGAGACCGGGGAGCTGTTTTTT.

The chain carries TRBV6-5 and TRBJ2-7; maybe TRBD1 (5 bases). Trimming took off 7 bases at V and 1 base at J, with 11 bases between the two ends. CDR3 length: 13 residues. The germline V gene encodes CDR1 MNHEY and CDR2 SVGAGI. The CDR3 protein is CASKPAGSYEQYF. The CDR3 coding sequence is TGTGCCAGCAAACCCGCAGGGTCCTACGAGCAGTACTTC.

The V call is TRBV6-5, the J call TRBJ2-7; TRBD2 matches at 9 bases. The CDR3 sequence is 14 residues long. J lost 6 bases, V lost 0 bases, and 3 bases had no gene match. Germline V gives CDR1 MNHEY, CDR2 SVGAGI. The CDR3 loop reads CASSYSTSGGEQYF. CDR3 coding DNA: TGTGCCAGCAGTTACTCGACTAGCGGCGGCGAGCAGTACTTC.

The chain carries TRBV3-1 (or the pseudogene TRBV3-2) and TRBJ1-5; D unresolved. The germline V and J ends were trimmed by 1 base and 2 bases, with 6 bases remaining between them. The germline CDR1 and CDR2 sequences are LGHDT and YNNKEL (reference sequence). CDR3 length equals 14 residues. CDR3 loop: CASSQGVGNQPQHF. The CDR3 DNA reads TGTGCCAGCAGCCAAGGAGTCGGCAATCAGCCCCAGCATTTT.